This TCR beta chain was retrieved from a study of CD4 and CD8 cells across lung adenocarcinoma regions (dated by TCRdb to 2016 to 2019). Regarding the study in general: Intratumor heterogeneity of the T cell receptor repertoire was examined by comparing tumor centers with tumor margins.

Of note for this clonotype: Its binding antigen is unknown. No much larger clone exists at a distance of one base, and base qualities are not known.

As encoded in the germline V gene (reference sequence), CDR1 is LGHDT while CDR2 is YNNKEL. Cut back by 2 bases and 0 bases, the V and J ends lie 8 bases apart. From the cysteine through the phenylalanine, the CDR3 covers 16 amino acids. The read is trimmed to its CDR3 DNA, 48 bases read in frame from base 1. Preparation of the library involved PCR. Sequencing used a HiSeq X Ten. TCRdb handled the public reads itself, with Q25 trimming in fastp and clone calling in MiXCR, and kept productive beta chains. One record per CDR3 amino acid sequence lists the most common genes and DNA. The sample table holds around 18,000 distinct CDR3 sequences, of which about half were seen once. Of the sample, 50% to 65% falls within the top ten clones. The donors were patients who had localized lung adenocarcinoma, which is a subtype of non-small cell lung cancer. The centers of localized lung adenocarcinomas were where the samples came from. CD8+ T cells from tumor tissue were profiled separately from CD4+ T cells for TCR repertoire analysis.

Material for sequencing was CD8+ T cells from the center of a lung tumor. The cell subset or site label, as the study defines it: tumor center region. This receptor was obtained from a female donor with lung adenocarcinoma. The CD4 and CD8 labels of this study may be unreliable. The chain is encoded by TRBV3-1 joined to TRBJ2-6; the D gene remains uncertain. For the CDR3, the sequence is CASSQRRDSGANVLTF. The nucleotide sequence is given as TGTGCCAGCAGCCAAAGACGCGACTCTGGGGCCAACGTCCTGACTTTC. Beyond the CDR3, the reference TRBV3-1 and TRBJ2-6 genes provide the residues; the full variable domain reads: DTAVSQTPKYLVTQMGNDKSIKCEQNLGHDTMYWYKQDSKKFLKIMFSYNNKELIINETVPNRFSPKSPDKAHLNLHINSLELGDSAVYFCASSQRRDSGANVLTFGAGSRLTVL.